Listed here is a single TCR beta chain. Its antigen is unidentified. Trimming removed 0 bases at V and 3 bases at J, with 10 bases between. The CDR3 consists of 15 residues. Germline CDR1 SGHRS, CDR2 YFSETQ. This specimen belongs to a study of cytomegalovirus exposure and HLA in healthy donors. Whole-study findings and limits: By HLA locus, TCR association rates varied in a later analysis, with DRB1 showing the most and HLA-C the fewest. Listed as cytomegalovirus-associated were over 150 TCR beta chains. In a later analysis, at a false discovery rate of 0.05, roughly 18,000 TCR beta sequences were associated with HLA alleles. Likely technical artifact: a cluster of highly shared sequence variants.

The PCR made use of 60 Vbeta and 13 Jbeta primers. Using immunoSEQ multiplex PCR, the repertoire was profiled, and TCRdb retains in-frame clones only, with some absent. This sample yields some 130,000 clones, of which 79% are seen a single time; more than 1.5% belongs to the top ten. This receptor was identified in a young man in good health and CMV-seronegative. Sequences were obtained from PBMCs. This chain uses TRBV5-1 with TRBJ2-1; no definite D call. In DNA, the CDR3 is TGCGCCAGCAGCTTGGCCCCCGCCGGCTACAATGAGCAGTTCTTC. Protein sequence: CASSLAPAGYNEQFF.